One and the same sample provided the 20 T cell receptor beta chains below, sequenced in a study of T cell repertoires in cytomegalovirus infection. TCRdb reprocessed the reads with MiXCR, giving one entry per CDR3 protein. Of hundreds of thousands of distinct CDR3 sequences in the sample, 20% to 25% were seen once. Sequencing was carried out using CD8+ T cells from PBMCs. These receptor sequences come from a human donor in good health (CMV status not recorded). Some clones in this sample may be carry-over from other donors' samples.

This clonotype was counted many times. J is TRBJ2-7 and V is TRBV7-6; TRBD2 matches at 7 bases. The ends lost 1 base at V and 4 bases at J; junction bases unmatched: 10. This CDR3 has 16 amino acids. Germline lookup yields CDR1 SGHVS and CDR2 FNYEAQ. CDR3 sequence: CASSLGGGGTVYEQYF. The CDR3 DNA sequence: TGTGCCAGCAGCTTAGGGGGGGGAGGGACTGTGTACGAGCAGTACTTC.

Only one count was recorded for this clonotype. The chain recombines TRBV7-9 with TRBJ2-2; D unclear. In germline, CDR1 is SEHNR, CDR2 FQNEAQ (reference sequence). The CDR3 loop spans 18 amino acids. Between the trimmed V and J ends, which lost 5 bases and 2 bases, there was a span of 21 bases. The DNA of the CDR3 is TGTGCCAGCAGCCTGCCGGGTCCTTCCCCACCTAACACCGGGGAGCTGTTTTTT. It translates to CASSLPGPSPPNTGELFF.

J is TRBJ2-5 and V is TRBV14; D might be TRBD1 or TRBD2, each matching 6 bases. Germline V lookup: CDR1 SGHDN, CDR2 FVKESK. V was trimmed by 1 base and J by 5 bases, leaving 14 bases between them. There are 15 residues in the CDR3. The CDR3 sequence is CASSQGQWGAETQYF. The CDR3, as DNA: TGTGCCAGCAGCCAAGGTCAATGGGGGGCCGAGACCCAGTACTTC. Using reference TRBV14 and TRBJ2-5 for the parts outside the CDR3, the full variable domain is EAGVTQFPSHSVIEKGQTVTLRCDPISGHDNLYWYRRVMGKEIKFLLHFVKESKQDESGMPNNRFLAERTGGTYSTLKVQPAELEDSGVYFCASSQGQWGAETQYFGPGTRLLVL.

The chain has TRBV29-1 and TRBJ1-1; D is unclear. Trimming left V 4 bases short and J 6 bases short, with 9 bases between. The CDR3 consists of 11 residues. Germline CDR1 and CDR2: SQVTM and ANQGSEA. The CDR3, as DNA: TGCAGCGTTGTGGTGGGCCCTGAAGCTTTCTTT. This encodes CSVVVGPEAFF. The variable domain in full, completed from reference TRBV29-1 and TRBJ1-1, reads SAVISQKPSRDICQRGTSLTIQCQVDSQVTMMFWYRQQPGQSLTLIATANQGSEATYESGFVIDKFPISRPNLTFSTLTVSNMSPEDSSIYLCSVVVGPEAFFGQGTRLTVV.

This clonotype was seen a few times. The V and J genes are TRBV28 and TRBJ1-6; the match to TRBD1 covers 9 bases. Germline V gives CDR1 MDHEN, CDR2 SYDVKM. The CDR3 is made up of 15 amino acids. The V segment lost 5 bases and the J segment 7 bases; nucleotides outside the gene matches: 6. In DNA form, the CDR3 reads TGTGCCAGCAGTGTGCGCGGGACAGGGAATTCACCCCTCCACTTT. Amino acids: CASSVRGTGNSPLHF.

J is TRBJ2-7 and V is TRBV27; D ambiguous. Germline CDR1 is MNHEY and CDR2 is SMNVEV (reference sequence). This CDR3 has 14 amino acids. The V end was cut by 3 bases, the J end by 6 bases, with 15 bases between. CDR3 nucleotide sequence: TGTGCCAGCAGTTTGCACCCGGTCCTCGCCGAGCAGTACTTC. It yields the protein CASSLHPVLAEQYF.

Only a few counts were recorded for this clonotype. The rearrangement joins TRBV6-5 to TRBJ1-2; D possibly corresponds to TRBD1 (6 bases). V lost 5 bases, J lost 3 bases, and 13 bases lay in between. Germline V lookup: CDR1 MNHEY, CDR2 SVGAGI. The CDR3 length is 14 residues. The CDR3 spells CASSPYAGDYGYTF. The CDR3 nucleotides read TGTGCCAGCAGTCCCTATGCAGGGGACTATGGCTACACCTTC.

This clonotype was found many times. The rearrangement links TRBV7-2 to TRBJ2-7; tentatively, D is TRBD1 (6 bases). CDR1 SGHTA and CDR2 FQGNSA come from the germline V gene. This CDR3 has 15 residues. Trimming took off 5 bases at V and 1 base at J, with 15 bases between the two ends. The CDR3 region is CASSLLTGTSYEQYF. The DNA for the CDR3 is TGTGCCAGCAGCCTTTTGACAGGTACATCCTACGAGCAGTACTTC. Complete variable domain (other parts from reference TRBV7-2 and TRBJ2-7): GAGVSQSPSNKVTEKGKDVELRCDPISGHTALYWYRQSLGQGLEFLIYFQGNSAPDKSGLPSDRFSAERTGGSVSTLTIQRTQQEDSAVYLCASSLLTGTSYEQYFGPGTRLTVT.

This clonotype was seen many times. The chain joins TRBV7-2 to TRBJ2-3; D ambiguous. The germline CDR1 and CDR2 sequences are SGHTA and FQGNSA. The CDR3 loop spans 15 amino acids. Trimming shortened V by 7 bases and J by 2 bases, and 16 bases separated the two germline ends. The DNA of the CDR3 is TGTGCCAGCACCCAGGACGCCCTTCCCACAGATACGCAGTATTTT. Amino acid sequence: CASTQDALPTDTQYF. Supplemented by reference TRBV7-2 and TRBJ2-3, the full variable domain reads GAGVSQSPSNKVTEKGKDVELRCDPISGHTALYWYRQSLGQGLEFLIYFQGNSAPDKSGLPSDRFSAERTGGSVSTLTIQRTQQEDSAVYLCASTQDALPTDTQYFGPGTRLTVL.

Points on this clonotype: Given a much more abundant clone one base away, this may be a read error. Here the CDR3 omits its conserved ending phenylalanine or tryptophan, so a read error is the likely source. CDR3 sequence (DNA): TGTGCCAGCAGCTTAGCCCTCGGGGGATTATACGAGCAGTACTAC. It translates to CASSLALGGLYEQYY. The V call is TRBV7-2, the J call TRBJ2-7; TRBD2 is a possible D gene (6 bases). Trimming removed 0 bases at V and 4 bases at J, with 13 bases between. The CDR3 consists of 15 residues. From germline, CDR1 is SGHTA and CDR2 FQGNSA.

This clonotype was seen many times. V usage is TRBV28 and J usage is TRBJ2-5; no definite D call. The CDR3 is made up of 16 amino acids. The germline V gene has CDR1 MDHEN and CDR2 SYDVKM. Trimming shortened V by 2 bases and J by 0 bases, and 13 bases separated the two germline ends. CDR3 nucleotides: TGTGCCAGCAGTTTAAGTCTCCGGCTGTACCAAGAGACCCAGTACTTC. Translation: CASSLSLRLYQETQYF.

Worth noting for this clonotype: Just one base apart from a much larger clone, this may be a read error. This rearrangement joins TRBV23-1 to TRBJ2-7, with D unresolved. TRBV23-1 is classed as an ORF, of uncertain function. CDR3 length: 14 residues. In DNA, the CDR3 is TGCACCAGCAGACTTGAGTGGGGTGCCTACGAGCAGTACTTC. Translated: CTSRLEWGAYEQYF.

This clonotype was observed many times. CDR3 bases: TGTGCCAGCAGCTTTAACGCAGGGTCCTATAGCAATCAGCCCCAGCATTTT. It translates to CASSFNAGSYSNQPQHF. The chain is built from TRBV7-2 and TRBJ1-5; possible D gene TRBD1, 5 bases. The CDR3 consists of 17 residues. Germline V gene data show CDR1 as SGHTA and CDR2 as FQGNSA. The germline V and J ends were trimmed by 3 bases and 0 bases, with 15 bases remaining between them.

V gene TRBV7-9 combines with J gene TRBJ2-1; D call uncertain. This CDR3 spans 13 amino acids. Germline CDR1 and CDR2: SEHNR and FQNEAQ (reference sequence). The V and J ends lost 5 bases and 6 bases respectively, with 11 bases between them. The CDR3 coding sequence is TGTGCCAGCAGCCACCGACACTTCAATGAGCAGTTCTTC. Amino acid sequence: CASSHRHFNEQFF.

The chain links TRBV6-6 to TRBJ2-7, with D perhaps TRBD2 (7 bases). The V and J ends lost 2 bases and 3 bases respectively, with 26 bases between them. Germline loops: CDR1 MNHNY, CDR2 SVGAGI (reference sequence). The CDR3 sequence is 19 residues long. CDR3 in DNA: TGTGCCAGCAGTTACCCACCCTTAACGGGGGGCCCTACGGACTACGAGCAGTACTTC. It specifies CASSYPPLTGGPTDYEQYF.

This chain uses TRBV7-9 with TRBJ2-7; TRBD2 matches at 13 bases. This CDR3 comprises 14 residues. CDR1 is SEHNR and CDR2 is FQNEAQ in the germline V gene (reference sequence). This CDR3 reads CASSPGTSGAKLNV. Here the CDR3 DNA reads TGTGCCAGCAGCCCAGGGACTAGCGGGGCAAAACTCAACGTC.

In its sample, this clonotype was seen once. The rearrangement links TRBV7-9 to TRBJ2-7; maybe TRBD1 (5 bases). V was clipped by 5 bases and J by 7 bases, with 12 bases between them. The length of the CDR3 is 12 residues. Germline CDR1 and CDR2: SEHNR and FQNEAQ (reference sequence). In DNA, the CDR3 is TGTGCCAGCAGCCAACCGACAGAAGAGCAGTACGTC. Translation gives CASSQPTEEQYV.

The sample holds a few counts of this clonotype. The V gene is TRBV29-1, the J gene TRBJ2-1; D call uncertain. Per germline, CDR1 SQVTM and CDR2 ANQGSEA. The CDR3 is 15 amino acids. The ends were cut back, 1 base at V and 4 bases at J, with 14 bases in the middle. The CDR3 sequence: CSVEGTEYLYNEQFF. Written as DNA, the CDR3 is TGCAGCGTTGAAGGGACGGAATACTTATACAATGAGCAGTTCTTC.

The rearrangement joins TRBV7-9 to TRBJ1-2; D remains ambiguous. The CDR3 runs 15 residues. Germline-derived CDR1 and CDR2 are SEHNR and FQNEAQ (reference sequence). V was trimmed by 5 bases and J by 2 bases, leaving 15 bases between them. The CDR3 loop is CASSPVSFPNYGYTF. The CDR3 DNA reads as TGTGCCAGCAGCCCGGTCTCTTTCCCCAACTATGGCTACACCTTC.

The chain links TRBV2 to TRBJ2-7; TRBD1 matches at 11 bases. V trimming: 7 bases; J trimming: 2 bases; junction bases outside the gene matches: 10. The CDR3 has 16 amino acids. CDR1 is SNHLY and CDR2 is FYNNEI in the germline V gene. The CDR3 reads CASNYNRDRGTYEQYV. The CDR3 DNA reads TGTGCCAGCAATTATAACCGGGACAGGGGGACCTACGAGCAGTACGTC.